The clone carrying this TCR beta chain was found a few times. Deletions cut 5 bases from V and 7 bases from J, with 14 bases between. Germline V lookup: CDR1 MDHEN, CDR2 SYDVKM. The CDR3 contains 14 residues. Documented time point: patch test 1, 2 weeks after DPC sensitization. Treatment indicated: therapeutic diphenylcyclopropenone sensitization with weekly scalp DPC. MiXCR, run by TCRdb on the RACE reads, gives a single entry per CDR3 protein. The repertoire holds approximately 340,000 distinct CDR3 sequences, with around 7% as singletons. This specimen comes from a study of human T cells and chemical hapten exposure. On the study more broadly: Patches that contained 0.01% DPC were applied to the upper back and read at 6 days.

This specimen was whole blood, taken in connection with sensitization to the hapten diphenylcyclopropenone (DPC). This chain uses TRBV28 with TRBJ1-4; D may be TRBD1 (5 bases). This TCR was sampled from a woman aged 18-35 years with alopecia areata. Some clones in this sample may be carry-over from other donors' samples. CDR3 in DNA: TGTGCCAGCAGTGAAACAGGAAAATCTGAAAAACTGTTTTTT. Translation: CASSETGKSEKLFF.